This T cell receptor beta chain was recorded in a study of OX40 agonist ivuxolimab in advanced cancers. Study as a whole: Ivuxolimab doses were 0.01, 0.1, 0.3, 1.5, 3 or 10 mg/kg every 2 weeks. General study findings and limits: There were also nonresponders showing low normalized T-cell clonal expansion. What antigens the expanded peripheral T cells recognized was never established.

CDR1 MNHNS and CDR2 SASEGT come from the germline V gene. The CDR3 length is 13 residues. V was pared by 3 bases and J by 7 bases, with 10 bases between. Regarding this clone: Its antigen is not identified.

The repertoire was sequenced with immunoSEQ multiplex PCR; TCRdb's copy has only in-frame clones and lacks some. The top ten clones hold 0.15% to 0.2% of a sample with around 100,000 clones, about nine tenths of them seen once. The V gene is TRBV6-1, the J gene TRBJ1-5, with D tentatively TRBD1 (5 bases). The sequence derives from an adult with an advanced solid tumor such as melanoma, head and neck, liver or kidney cancer. The source material was CD4+ or CD8+ T cells sorted from blood, sampled in a trial of the OX40 agonist ivuxolimab. Here the CDR3 DNA reads TGTGCCAGCAGTGACCAGGGAAGACAGCCCCAGCATTTT. Translating gives CASSDQGRQPQHF.